This entry lists 25 T cell receptor beta chains sequenced from one sample in a study of vaccination effects on CD4 cells after COVID-19 (dated 2022 in TCRdb). After roughly 11 days of culture, CD4+ T cells were isolated with the EasySep CD4+ T cell isolation kit. Their cognate antigens are unknown. Library construction relied on the immunoSEQ multiplex PCR assay. Held by TCRdb, this immuneACCESS table contains in-frame sequences only and omits some clones. Under half of the omission traces to an unresolved V gene where checked; the cause of the rest is unknown. This sample is represented by roughly 40,000 clones; approximately 67% of them were singletons. In total, the top ten clones hold 4.2% of the sample. The source was CD4+ T cells from PBMCs cultured without peptide, collected before COVID-19 vaccination. The receptors here all came from a human donor who received a COVID-19 vaccine.

This clone was observed a single time. The rearrangement joins TRBV5-1 to TRBJ2-1; 10 positions agree with TRBD2. The V gene's germline CDR1 is SGHRS and CDR2 YFSETQ. Losses at the gene ends were 3 bases for V and 7 bases for J; bases not matched to a gene: 10. The CDR3 totals 16 residues. The CDR3: CASSSTSSGRWNEQFF. CDR3 nucleotide sequence: TGCGCCAGCAGCTCCACATCTAGCGGGAGATGGAATGAGCAGTTCTTC.

This sequence joins TRBV2 and TRBJ2-7, with 7 positions matching TRBD2. CDR3 size: 14 residues. The V gene end was trimmed by 7 bases and the J gene end by 2 bases; junction bases not matched to a gene: 8. Germline values: CDR1 SNHLY, CDR2 FYNNEI. Here the CDR3 DNA reads TGTGCCAGCAACTCCGGGGGAGGGACCTACGAGCAGTACTTC. It is translated as CASNSGGGTYEQYF.

The table lists this clone with a few counts. The chain links TRBV25-1 to TRBJ1-6, with 7 bases aligning to TRBD1. CDR1 MGHDK and CDR2 SYGVNS come from the germline V gene. This CDR3 comprises 13 residues. V dropped 8 bases and J dropped 6; count of bases not matched to a gene: 4. The CDR3 coding sequence is TGTGCCAGCCAGGGGGACGGTAATTCACCCCTCCACTTT. It is translated as CASQGDGNSPLHF.

The CDR3 reads CASSFNTVGEKLFF. The CDR3 DNA follows: TGCGCCAGCAGCTTCAATACAGTAGGAGAAAAACTGTTTTTT. The V gene is TRBV5-1, the J gene TRBJ1-4; D call uncertain. CDR1 SGHRS and CDR2 YFSETQ come from the germline V gene. Trimming pared 2 bases from V and 8 bases from J, leaving 13 bases between. The CDR3 has 14 amino acids.

The genes are TRBV9 and TRBJ2-4; 8 bases line up with TRBD2. Losses at the gene ends were 0 bases for V and 8 bases for J; bases not matched to a gene: 4. Germline CDR1 SGDLS, CDR2 YYNGEE. This CDR3 spans 14 amino acids. The CDR3: CASSVAGGLDIQYF. The CDR3 DNA sequence: TGTGCCAGCAGCGTAGCGGGGGGGCTCGACATTCAGTACTTC.

The chain couples TRBV2 to TRBJ1-3; a possible D gene is TRBD1 (6 bases). The V end was cut by 3 bases, the J end by 1 base, with 13 bases between. Germline CDR1 and CDR2: SNHLY and FYNNEI. The CDR3 is made up of 16 amino acids. The CDR3 nucleotides read TGTGCCAGCAGTGAGGGCAGGGGAGTTTCTGGAAACACCATATATTTT. Amino acids: CASSEGRGVSGNTIYF.

This chain uses TRBV7-9 with TRBJ2-1, with D maybe TRBD1 (5 bases). Germline CDR1 is SEHNR and CDR2 is FQNEAQ (reference sequence). CDR3 size: 15 residues. Trimming left V 1 base short and J 0 bases short, with 7 bases between. The CDR3 loop is CASSLVGVSYNEQFF. CDR3 coding DNA: TGTGCCAGCAGCTTAGTAGGGGTCTCCTACAATGAGCAGTTCTTC.

The chain has TRBV21-1 and TRBJ2-5; the table's D call, TRBD2, was not checked against the DNA. TRBV21-1 is tagged as a pseudogene. The CDR3 is 19 residues long. DNA of the CDR3: TGTGCCAGCAGCCCTGGAGGGACTAGCGACCGATCACAACCAGAGACCCAGTACTTC. This gives the protein CASSPGGTSDRSQPETQYF.

A few counts support this clone. The gene calls are TRBV4-1 and TRBJ2-5; TRBD2 aligns across 7 bases. Germline lookup yields CDR1 MGHRA and CDR2 YSYEKL. This CDR3 has 14 amino acids. After removal of 0 bases from V and 3 bases from J, the junction contained 1 base not matched to a gene. Here the CDR3 DNA reads TGCGCCAGCAGCCAAGATCGGGGGGAAGAGACCCAGTACTTC. This gives the protein CASSQDRGEETQYF.

V usage is TRBV5-1 and J usage is TRBJ2-6, with a tentative D call TRBD1 (5 bases). V lost 4 bases, J lost 0 bases, and 11 bases lay in between. CDR1 SGHRS and CDR2 YFSETQ come from the germline V gene. This CDR3 contains 16 residues. CDR3 sequence reads: CASSVSGASGANVLTF. The CDR3 bases are TGCGCCAGCAGCGTGAGTGGGGCCTCTGGGGCCAACGTCCTGACTTTC.

The rearrangement joins TRBV24-1 to TRBJ2-2; unclear D gene. The CDR3 has 14 amino acids. V lost 4 bases and J 4 bases, leaving 9 bases between the germline ends. Germline loops: CDR1 KGHDR, CDR2 SFDVKD. CDR3 amino acids: CATSDHSGTGELFF. The CDR3 region has the DNA TGTGCCACCAGTGACCATAGTGGCACCGGGGAGCTGTTTTTT.

The chain employs TRBV7-6 and TRBJ2-5; D is perhaps TRBD2 (6 bases). The CDR3 contains 15 residues. Germline V gene lookup returns CDR1 SGHVS and CDR2 FNYEAQ. V dropped 10 bases and J dropped 0 bases, with 18 bases sitting between them. The CDR3 loop is CATAGLAFYQETQYF. The CDR3 nucleotides are TGTGCCACCGCCGGGCTAGCGTTTTACCAAGAGACCCAGTACTTC.

The chain has TRBV21-1 and TRBJ1-1. TRBV21-1 is a pseudogene. The CDR3 is 15 amino acids. The CDR3 DNA follows: TGTGCCAGCAGACCGGAGCCAACTGACGGGTCTCAAGCTTTCTTT. Encoded protein: CASRPEPTDGSQAFF.

This chain uses TRBV2 with TRBJ2-6, with 7 bases that match TRBD2. Germline loops: CDR1 SNHLY, CDR2 FYNNEI. With 4 bases clipped from V and 1 base from J, the junction kept 7 bases outside the gene matches. CDR3 length: 17 amino acids. The CDR3 loop reads CASSGLGLLSGANVLTF. For the CDR3, the DNA is TGTGCCAGCAGTGGACTGGGACTACTATCTGGGGCCAACGTCCTGACTTTC.

The rearrangement uses TRBV5-1 and TRBJ2-3; TRBD2 agrees at 10 bases. This CDR3 is 15 amino acids long. Germline V gene data show CDR1 as SGHRS and CDR2 as YFSETQ. Trimming at V came to 4 bases and at J to 4 bases, leaving 6 bases not matched to a gene. CDR3 amino acids: CASSIPSGSADTQYF. The CDR3 DNA is TGCGCCAGCAGCATACCTAGCGGGAGTGCAGATACGCAGTATTTT. The whole variable domain, filled in from reference TRBV5-1 and TRBJ2-3, reads KAGVTQTPRYLIKTRGQQVTLSCSPISGHRSVSWYQQTPGQGLQFLFEYFSETQRNKGNFPGRFSGRQFSNSRSEMNVSTLELGDSALYLCASSIPSGSADTQYFGPGTRLTVL.

The chain uses TRBV6-5 and TRBJ2-2; D may correspond to TRBD1 or TRBD2 (5 bases each). The V gene lost 7 bases and the J gene lost 3 bases, with 9 bases spanning the gap. The CDR3 is 13 amino acids. Germline values: CDR1 MNHEY, CDR2 SVGAGI. The CDR3 sequence: CASNVGHTGELFF. DNA of the CDR3: TGTGCCAGCAACGTGGGACACACCGGGGAGCTGTTTTTT.

This chain links TRBV9 with TRBJ2-3; 7 nucleotides line up with TRBD2. The CDR3 covers 14 residues. The trim removed 5 bases at V and 6 bases at J, leaving 9 bases unmatched. Germline-derived CDR1 and CDR2 are SGDLS and YYNGEE. The CDR3 sequence: CASRDWDYSDTQYF. The CDR3 region has the DNA TGTGCCAGCAGGGACTGGGACTACTCGGATACGCAGTATTTT.

The chain joins TRBV19 to TRBJ2-3, with D unclear. The germline CDR1 and CDR2 sequences are LNHDA and SQIVND (reference sequence). V was cut by 5 bases and J by 4 bases, with 4 bases left in between. The CDR3 is 11 amino acids. CDR3 in amino acids: CASSSADTQYF. The CDR3 nucleotides read TGTGCCAGTAGTTCAGCAGATACGCAGTATTTT.

This chain joins TRBV11-2 and TRBJ1-3; 8 bases line up with TRBD1. CDR1 and CDR2 from the germline V gene are SGHAT and FQNNGV. The CDR3 length is 13 residues. V was pared by 6 bases and J by 4 bases, with 2 bases of the junction left unmatched. The CDR3 DNA follows: TGTGCCAGCAGACAGGGGGTCGGAAACACCATATATTTT. Residues: CASRQGVGNTIYF.

This clone has a handful of counts. The rearrangement uses TRBV6-6 and TRBJ2-7, with D possibly TRBD1 on 5 matching bases. The CDR3 contains 12 residues. V was shortened by 5 bases and J by 4 bases, with 9 bases between the two germline ends. Germline lookup yields CDR1 MNHNY and CDR2 SVGAGI (reference sequence). CDR3 protein: CASSNDRYEQYF. CDR3 nucleotides: TGTGCCAGCAGTAACGACAGATACGAGCAGTACTTC.

This clone was counted between two and nine times. V gene TRBV7-6 combines with J gene TRBJ1-1; D remains ambiguous. CDR3 length: 15 residues. Germline V lookup: CDR1 SGHVS, CDR2 FNYEAQ. V was trimmed by 4 bases and J by 2 bases, leaving 14 bases between them. CDR3 loop: CASSSLSSVNTEAFF. Here the CDR3 DNA reads TGTGCCAGCAGCTCCCTTTCATCGGTTAACACTGAAGCTTTCTTT.

This clone was observed a single time. V gene TRBV6-1 combines with J gene TRBJ2-1, with 7 bases fitting TRBD1. The V gene end was trimmed by 6 bases and the J gene end by 4 bases; junction bases not matched to a gene: 12. This CDR3 has 16 residues. The V gene's germline CDR1 is MNHNS and CDR2 SASEGT. The DNA of the CDR3 is TGTGCCAGCAGAGAACAGGGGAGAGGTTCGTACAATGAGCAGTTCTTC. Residues: CASREQGRGSYNEQFF.

This clone was detected only a few times. The chain employs TRBV29-1 and TRBJ2-1, with D perhaps matching TRBD2 (5 bases). There are 14 residues in the CDR3. Germline CDR1 reads SQVTM; CDR2 reads ANQGSEA. Trimming removed 3 bases at V and 3 bases at J, with 12 bases between. This CDR3 is CSVEDSRLYNEQFF. The CDR3, as DNA: TGCAGCGTTGAGGACTCTCGCCTCTACAATGAGCAGTTCTTC.

This sequence joins TRBV18 and TRBJ2-5; tentative D call: TRBD2 (5 bases). The CDR3 length is 17 residues. Trimming removed 3 bases at V and 5 bases at J, with 22 bases between. CDR1 and CDR2 (germline): KGHSH, LQKENI. CDR3 region: CASSPPVRMGAIETQYF. The CDR3 DNA is TGTGCCAGCTCACCCCCAGTCCGGATGGGAGCCATTGAGACCCAGTACTTC.

The gene calls are TRBV6-5 and TRBJ2-1; 9 nucleotides agree with TRBD1. Trimming cost V 3 bases and J 6 bases; bases outside gene matches: 6. This CDR3 has 15 residues. The germline V gene has CDR1 MNHEY and CDR2 SVGAGI. CDR3 DNA sequence: TGTGCCAGCAGTTATCCCGGACAGGGGATCAATGAGCAGTTCTTC. It is translated as CASSYPGQGINEQFF.